The present TCR beta chain was sequenced within a study of blood T cell repertoires in COVID-19. Assay used: immunoSEQ multiplex PCR; TCRdb lists only in-frame clones, some missing. Seen here are about 360,000 clones, about 88% observed once, and the top ten hold about 7%. This CDR3 comprises 18 residues. Deletions cut 4 bases from V and 5 bases from J, with 25 bases between. Germline CDR1 and CDR2: SNHLY and FYNNEI. The chain employs TRBV2 and TRBJ2-3, with D perhaps TRBD2 (7 bases). The source of this sequence is a woman aged 60-75 years with COVID-19, enrolled during active disease. The sample taken for sequencing was peripheral blood. CDR3 sequence reads: CASSGNPTGGGAGDTQYF. The CDR3 nucleotides are TGTGCCAGCAGTGGAAACCCTACGGGGGGCGGGGCAGGAGATACGCAGTATTTT. Full variable domain (outside the CDR3, taken from reference TRBV2 and TRBJ2-3): EPEVTQTPSHQVTQMGQEVILRCVPISNHLYFYWYRQILGQKVEFLVSFYNNEISEKSEIFDDQFSVERPDGSNFTLKIRSTKLEDSAMYFCASSGNPTGGGAGDTQYFGPGTRLTVL.